This record looks at one T cell receptor beta chain sequence and its context. The antigen remains undetermined. This entry belongs to a study of cytomegalovirus exposure and HLA in healthy donors. CDR3 length: 14 amino acids. The V gene end was trimmed by 4 bases and the J gene end by 3 bases; junction bases not matched to a gene: 5. CDR1 is SGHTA and CDR2 is FQGNSA in the germline V gene. PCR primers comprised 60 Vbeta and 13 Jbeta primers. Sequenced by immunoSEQ multiplex PCR; TCRdb stores in-frame clones only, minus some. The sample has 150,000 or so clones; 65% to 85% are singletons. Findings and limits, study-wide: Available immune exposure information was restricted to CMV serostatus only. Based on reports, TCR beta sequences accurately predicted HLA-A and HLA-B alleles for most subjects. Prior analysis indicated that the majority of TCR beta V segments exhibited productivity approximately 87% or approximately 30% of the time. Later analysis showed most CMV-associated TCR beta chains appearing HLA-restricted.

Specimen: PBMCs. This clonotype was obtained from a man in his thirties or forties in good health and CMV-seronegative. The chain carries TRBV7-2 and TRBJ1-2, with TRBD1 matching 7 bases. The CDR3 nucleotides are TGTGCCAGCAGCTCTTTCGACAGGGACTATGGCTACACCTTC. This translates into CASSSFDRDYGYTF.